These T cell receptor beta chains were read from a single sample in a study of cytomegalovirus exposure and HLA in healthy donors. Using immunoSEQ multiplex PCR, the repertoire was profiled, and TCRdb retains in-frame clones only, with some absent. This table holds about 140,000 clones, approximately 80% found once. Sequencing was done on a sample of PBMCs. The receptors here all came from a male donor in good health and CMV-seronegative. The CDR3 runs from the conserved cysteine through the conserved F or W. Each record gives: CDR3 DNA, CDR3 protein, V gene, clone size, J gene, D gene. D genes are given only for firm matches. Size tells how often a clone was seen (once, few, many) or the class of an expanded clone, and some rows leave it out.

TGTGCCAGCAGTTACCCCTCTCTTGGAGGCGGGGAGCTGTTTTTT CASSYPSLGGGELFF TRBV6-5 few TRBJ2-2 NA
TGTGCCAGCAGCGTAGAGGGGGATGGGGATGAAGCTTTCTTT CASSVEGDGDEAFF TRBV9 NA TRBJ1-1 NA
TGTGCCAGCAGTGAAGGACTAGCGGGGGATCACGAGCAGTACTTC CASSEGLAGDHEQYF TRBV2 NA TRBJ2-7 TRBD2
TGTGCCAGCAGTGTTCGCGGGGTGAGCACAGATACGCAGTATTTT CASSVRGVSTDTQYF TRBV27 NA TRBJ2-3 NA
TGTGCCAGCAGTTACTCGGCGGACTATAGCCCTGAAGCTTTCTTT CASSYSADYSPEAFF TRBV6-5 NA TRBJ1-1 NA
TGTGCCAGCAGCTTCCAAGGACTAGTGGCCTACGAGCAGTACTTC CASSFQGLVAYEQYF TRBV11-2 NA TRBJ2-7 TRBD2
TGTGCCAGCAGTTATAGTGTGAACTCCAAAAACATTCAGTACTTC CASSYSVNSKNIQYF TRBV6-6 NA TRBJ2-4 NA
TGCGCCAGCAGCTTGATGACTAGCGGAGACTACGAGCAGTACTTC CASSLMTSGDYEQYF TRBV5-1 few TRBJ2-7 TRBD2
TGTGCCAGCATTCGAGGGGGGGCCTCCTACAATGAGCAGTTCTTC CASIRGGASYNEQFF TRBV6-7 NA TRBJ2-1 NA
TGTGCCAGCTCGCCGGAGCTGTACACTGAAGCTTTCTTT CASSPELYTEAFF TRBV18 NA TRBJ1-1 NA
TGTGCCAGCAGTCGGGAGGCGGGGGGGAACATTCAGTACTTC CASSREAGGNIQYF TRBV6-6 NA TRBJ2-4 TRBD2
TGTGCCTGGGACGGGAAACAGGGTGAAAAACTGTTTTTT CAWDGKQGEKLFF TRBV30 NA TRBJ1-4 NA
TGTGCCAGTCGGTTGGCGGGGGCGTACACTGAAGCTTTCTTT CASRLAGAYTEAFF TRBV19 few TRBJ1-1 NA
TGCGCCAGCAGCTCCTCGACAGGTACGAACACTGAAGCTTTCTTT CASSSSTGTNTEAFF TRBV5-1 NA TRBJ1-1 NA
TGTGCCAGCAGTGCGGACAGCCTCATGAACACTGAAGCTTTCTTT CASSADSLMNTEAFF TRBV2 NA TRBJ1-1 NA
TGTGCCAGCAGTGCGACAGGGAGAACCTACGAGCAGTACTTC CASSATGRTYEQYF TRBV7-2 NA TRBJ2-7 TRBD1
TGCGCCAGCAGCCTCCTTTGGCTGAACACTGAAGCTTTCTTT CASSLLWLNTEAFF TRBV4-3 few TRBJ1-1 NA
TGTGCCAGCAGTCCCGCGGGTGGGGGCCTTAATGAAAAACTGTTTTTT CASSPAGGGLNEKLFF TRBV28 NA TRBJ1-4 NA
TGTGCCAGCTCTTTTTCTCCCCAAGAGACCCAGTACTTC CASSFSPQETQYF TRBV18 NA TRBJ2-5 NA
TGTGCCAGCATGGCGGCGGGTTTCGAGCAGTACTTC CASMAAGFEQYF TRBV2 once TRBJ2-7 NA
TGTGCCAGCAGCCTACCCACTCGACAGGGAGGCTGGACTGAAGCTTTCTTT CASSLPTRQGGWTEAFF TRBV5-8 NA TRBJ1-1 TRBD1
TGTGCCTGGAGGGCTGGGGGGAATCAGCCCCAGCATTTT CAWRAGGNQPQHF TRBV30 NA TRBJ1-5 NA
TGCGCCAGCAGCCAAGATATGCGGGGGGGCGATACGCAGTATTTT CASSQDMRGGDTQYF TRBV4-3 once TRBJ2-3 TRBD2
TGTGCCAGCAGGGACACGGCTGGAAACACCATATATTTT CASRDTAGNTIYF TRBV6-1 NA TRBJ1-3 NA
TGTGCCAGCAGCTTAGGTGACAGGGGATTCGGGGGCAATCAGCCCCAGCATTTT CASSLGDRGFGGNQPQHF TRBV7-3 NA TRBJ1-5 TRBD1
TGCGCCAGCAAAGGAAACAGTAACCGCCAAGAGACCCAGTACTTC CASKGNSNRQETQYF TRBV5-1 NA TRBJ2-5 NA
TGTGGCGCACCGGGGACAGATAATGAAAAACTGTTTTTT CGAPGTDNEKLFF TRBV28 NA TRBJ1-4 TRBD1
TGTGCCAGCAGAGGACTTATTCCTACAGATACGCAGTATTTT CASRGLIPTDTQYF TRBV11-2 NA TRBJ2-3 NA
TGTGCCAGCAGCTTGTGGGGCTCTAGCAATCAGCCCCAGCATTTT CASSLWGSSNQPQHF TRBV5-4 few TRBJ1-5 NA
TGTGCCAGCAGCTTACAGGGCGCCGGCACTGAAGCTTTCTTT CASSLQGAGTEAFF TRBV7-9 once TRBJ1-1 NA
TGTGCCAGTAGTGCCCGGGACAGGGGGCGGGAGCCCCAGCATTTT CASSARDRGREPQHF TRBV19 NA TRBJ1-5 TRBD1
TGTGCCAGCACCCTGGGTGGGGGGAAGGCTTTCTTT CASTLGGGKAFF TRBV6-6 few TRBJ1-1 NA
TGTGCCAGCAGCCTCACTACATCCTCCGACGAGCAGTACTTC CASSLTTSSDEQYF TRBV7-3 NA TRBJ2-7 NA
TGCGCCAGCAGCTTGGGTGCGAACCCCACAGATACGCAGTATTTT CASSLGANPTDTQYF TRBV5-1 NA TRBJ2-3 NA
TGTGCCAGCAGCTTAACAGTTCGGAACACCATATATTTT CASSLTVRNTIYF TRBV7-9 NA TRBJ1-3 NA
TGTGCCAGCAGACCAAGCGGCAGCACCGGGGAGCTGTTTTTT CASRPSGSTGELFF TRBV27 NA TRBJ2-2 NA
TGTGCCAGTAGTCGCCAGAACTATGGCTACACCTTC CASSRQNYGYTF TRBV19 few TRBJ1-2 NA
TGTGCCATCAGTGAGACTGGGAGCTCCTACGAGCAGTACTTC CAISETGSSYEQYF TRBV10-3 NA TRBJ2-7 NA
TGTGCCAGCAAGGGACAGGGGGTCTTGAACACTGAAGCTTTCTTT CASKGQGVLNTEAFF TRBV2 NA TRBJ1-1 TRBD1
TGTGCCAGCAGCTTAGCGCAACAGTATAATTCACCCCTCCACTTT CASSLAQQYNSPLHF TRBV7-6 NA TRBJ1-6 NA
TGTGCCAGCAGCTTAAAGGACAGGGGTTGGGACACTGAAGCTTTCTTT CASSLKDRGWDTEAFF TRBV7-8 NA TRBJ1-1 TRBD1
TGTGCCAGCAGTGAACCTACACTAGCGGGGTCCTACGAGCAGTACTTC CASSEPTLAGSYEQYF TRBV6-1 NA TRBJ2-7 TRBD2
TGTGCCAGCAGCTTGGCAGGGATCCTCGAGCAGTACTTC CASSLAGILEQYF TRBV5-5 NA TRBJ2-7 NA
TGTGCCAGCAGCGTGGGACAGGTGACCTACGAGCAGTACTTC CASSVGQVTYEQYF TRBV19 NA TRBJ2-7 TRBD1
TGTGCCAGCAGCTTGGGGACGGGACAGGGGGTTTCAGATACGCAGTATTTT CASSLGTGQGVSDTQYF TRBV5-5 once TRBJ2-3 TRBD1
TGCGCCAGCAGCCAAGATCTGACACGGGGAAACACCATATATTTT CASSQDLTRGNTIYF TRBV4-3 NA TRBJ1-3 NA
TGTGCCAGCAGGCAGTCGTACTCCTACGAGCAGTACTTC CASRQSYSYEQYF TRBV7-2 once TRBJ2-7 NA
TGTGCCAGCAGCACAAAACAGGGGGGGGAAAAACTGTTTTTT CASSTKQGGEKLFF TRBV13 few TRBJ1-4 TRBD1
TGTGCCAGCTCACCAGGTATAGATCTGACCGGGGAGCTGTTTTTT CASSPGIDLTGELFF TRBV18 NA TRBJ2-2 NA
TGTGCCAGCAGCTTATGGCGGGACACAGATACGCAGTATTTT CASSLWRDTDTQYF TRBV7-9 NA TRBJ2-3 NA
TGTGCCAGCAGCCCGACAGGGGCCGATTCACCCCTCCACTTT CASSPTGADSPLHF TRBV5-4 NA TRBJ1-6 TRBD1
TGTGCCAGCAGCTTGGGGGGGCCCCTGACCAAAAACATTCAGTACTTC CASSLGGPLTKNIQYF TRBV5-4 NA TRBJ2-4 NA
TGTGCCAGCAGCACCCAGGGGTATGGCTACACCTTC CASSTQGYGYTF TRBV5-4 NA TRBJ1-2 NA
TGTGCCAGTAAAACAGGGGCGAGGACTGAAGCTTTCTTT CASKTGARTEAFF TRBV28 NA TRBJ1-1 TRBD1
TGTGCCTGGAGCACGGGACTAGCAGGCACCGGGGAGCTGTTTTTT CAWSTGLAGTGELFF TRBV30 NA TRBJ2-2 TRBD2